The 8 T cell receptor beta chains below come from one sample, sequenced in a study of lung T cells in sarcoidosis with Löfgren's syndrome. TCRdb reprocessed the reads via MiXCR and lists one record per CDR3 protein. This table has about 19,000 distinct CDR3 sequences, 21% appearing once. Sequencing input: CD4+ T cells from bronchoalveolar lavage. These receptors all come from a human donor with sarcoidosis (Löfgren's syndrome or another form), or a control subject (not recorded which).

This clonotype was counted a few times. A much larger clone lies a single base off, so this may be a read error. The CDR3 bases are TGTGCCGGCAGTAATCCGGGACAGTCCTTC. Translation: CAGSNPGQSF. The rearrangement links TRBV6-1 to TRBJ1-2, with 7 bases identical to TRBD1. Germline CDR1 is MNHNS and CDR2 is SASEGT. The CDR3 length is 10 residues.

This clonotype was found once. This chain joins TRBV9 and TRBJ2-1; the D call may be TRBD1 or TRBD2 (6 bases each). Germline V gene data show CDR1 as SGDLS and CDR2 as YYNGEE. CDR3 length equals 15 residues. Trimming took off 0 bases at V and 8 bases at J, with 15 bases between the two ends. CDR3 sequence: CASSVGQGTHDEQFF. The CDR3 nucleotides read TGTGCCAGCAGCGTAGGGCAGGGGACTCACGATGAGCAGTTCTTC.

This clonotype showed up just a few times. The chain links TRBV9 to TRBJ2-2, with D maybe TRBD2 (5 bases). CDR1 is SGDLS, CDR2 YYNGEE, per germline. This CDR3 has 15 residues. Trimming stripped 3 bases from V and 7 bases from J, with 16 bases between. CDR3 sequence reads: CASSGDGRGGGELFF. CDR3 in DNA: TGTGCCAGCAGCGGAGATGGACGGGGTGGCGGGGAGCTGTTTTTT.

This clonotype qualifies as medium-sized. The V call is TRBV27, the J call TRBJ2-1, with no clear D. This CDR3 region has 13 residues. Germline V gives CDR1 MNHEY, CDR2 SMNVEV (reference sequence). V gave up 5 bases and J gave up 8 bases, with 13 bases separating them. The CDR3 sequence is CASSPFRQDEQFF. The DNA of the CDR3 is TGTGCCAGCAGTCCGTTTAGGCAGGATGAGCAGTTCTTC.

Comment on this clonotype: Compared with germline, one end of the junction differs, possibly owing to a read error. The rearrangement uses TRBV2 and TRBJ2-7; no firm D call. Germline V gives CDR1 SNHLY, CDR2 FYNNEI. The CDR3 sequence is 13 residues long. CDR3 nucleotides: TGTGTCAGCAGTGAAGTGGTGGACTACGAGCAGTACTTC. It yields the protein CVSSEVVDYEQYF.

This clonotype ranks as medium-sized. The genes are TRBV27 and TRBJ2-1, with a weak D call TRBD2 (6 bases). V was trimmed by 3 bases and J by 5 bases, leaving 20 bases between them. CDR1 MNHEY and CDR2 SMNVEV come from the germline V gene (reference sequence). This CDR3 contains 17 residues. For the CDR3, the DNA is TGTGCCAGCAGTTTCCGACATCGGAGGGTGGGGGACAATGAGCAGTTCTTC. Its protein is CASSFRHRRVGDNEQFF.

Regarding this clonotype: Since a much larger clone is just one base distant, this may be a read error. The chain is built from TRBV2 and TRBJ1-5, with D possibly TRBD1 on 5 matching bases. This CDR3 has 14 residues. CDR1 is SNHLY and CDR2 is FYNNEI in the germline V gene. The CDR3 coding sequence is TGTACCAGCAGTAGCCCAGGGTTCAATCAGCCCCAGCATTTT. It specifies CTSSSPGFNQPQHF.

A word on this clonotype: A much larger clone sits a single nucleotide away, making a read error possible. This sequence joins TRBV5-4 and TRBJ2-2; D unclear. Looked up from germline, CDR1 is SGHNT and CDR2 is YYREEE (reference sequence). Trimming stripped 4 bases from V and 3 bases from J, with 10 bases between. This CDR3 spans 14 amino acids. The CDR3 sequence is CASSPGLDTGELFF. The CDR3 DNA reads as TGTGCCAGCAGCCCTGGGTTGGACACCGGGGAGCTGTTTTTT.